This is a list of T cell receptor beta chains from one sample in a study of cytomegalovirus exposure and HLA in healthy donors. Sequencing was performed with immunoSEQ multiplex PCR; in TCRdb, only in-frame clones are kept and a portion is missing. The table includes about 190,000 clones, around 86% detected once. Material: PBMCs. The origin of the receptors is a man aged 40-55 years in good health and CMV-seropositive. Both conserved end residues are part of each CDR3. A D gene is named only where the DNA matches it firmly. Size is omitted from some rows. Given values are once, few, many or a class for expanded clones.

TRBJ2-7 TRBV9 few - CASSIGQSYEQYF TGTGCCAGCAGCATAGGACAGTCCTACGAGCAGTACTTC
TRBJ1-3 TRBV19 - TRBD1 CASSQTGTGVNTIYF TGTGCCAGTAGTCAAACCGGGACAGGAGTCAACACCATATATTTT
TRBJ2-5 TRBV7-6 - TRBD1 CASSITGGRETQYF TGTGCCAGCAGCATAACAGGGGGCAGGGAGACCCAGTACTTC
TRBJ2-3 TRBV7-2 - - CASSHSRDTQYF TGTGCCAGCAGCCATTCCCGGGATACGCAGTATTTT
TRBJ1-1 TRBV30 - - CAWGGWNTEAFF TGTGCCTGGGGGGGGTGGAACACTGAAGCTTTCTTT
TRBJ1-2 TRBV5-1 - - CASSLQGGRDYGYTF TGCGCCAGCAGCTTGCAAGGGGGAAGGGACTATGGCTACACCTTC
TRBJ1-6 TRBV14 - TRBD1 CASSPLGAGGNSPLHF TGTGCCAGCAGCCCCCTCGGGGCAGGGGGTAATTCACCCCTCCACTTT
TRBJ2-5 TRBV7-9 - - CASSPPKGEEQYF TGTGCCAGCAGCCCGCCCAAGGGAGAAGAGCAGTACTTC
TRBJ2-3 TRBV6-1 few TRBD1 CASSDMRGRTADTQYF TGTGCCAGCAGTGATATGAGGGGGCGCACGGCAGATACGCAGTATTTT
TRBJ2-5 TRBV5-4 - TRBD2 CASTLLGGGGEKNGQYF TGTGCCAGCACTCTTCTCGGGGGGGGCGGGGAGAAGAATGGTCAGTACTTC
TRBJ2-3 TRBV10-3 - - CATHRSWGEASTDTQYF TGTGCCACTCACCGCAGTTGGGGCGAGGCATCCACAGATACGCAGTATTTT
TRBJ2-3 TRBV28 - TRBD2 CASSLSGGYDTQYF TGTGCCAGCAGTTTGAGCGGGGGGTACGATACGCAGTATTTT
TRBJ1-1 TRBV5-1 - TRBD1 CASSLGQGTLNTEAFF TGCGCCAGCAGCTTGGGACAGGGGACCTTGAACACTGAAGCTTTCTTT
TRBJ1-1 TRBV19 few - CASSPTNTEAFF TGTGCCAGTAGTCCCACAAACACTGAAGCTTTCTTT
TRBJ2-3 TRBV13 - - CASSTGDTQYF TGTGCCAGCAGCACGGGGGATACGCAGTATTTT
TRBJ2-2 TRBV7-2 once - CASSLATNTGELFF TGTGCCAGCAGCTTAGCTACGAACACCGGGGAGCTGTTTTTT
TRBJ2-1 TRBV5-6 once - CASSLDPSSYNEQFF TGTGCCAGCAGCTTGGACCCCAGCTCCTACAATGAGCAGTTCTTC
TRBJ2-2 TRBV29-1 - - CSVEGEEGALTGELFF TGCAGCGTTGAAGGGGAGGAGGGGGCGCTCACCGGGGAGCTGTTTTTT
TRBJ1-3 TRBV9 - TRBD1 CASSGGLGQALPGNTIYF TGTGCCAGCAGCGGTGGGCTAGGACAGGCTCTTCCTGGAAACACCATATATTTT
TRBJ2-7 TRBV4-1 - TRBD1 CASSQLKTGGTYEQYF TGCGCCAGCAGCCAATTAAAGACAGGGGGGACCTACGAGCAGTACTTC
TRBJ1-4 TRBV15 - TRBD1 CATSRDLDRVDEKLFF TGTGCCACCAGCAGAGATCTCGACAGGGTGGATGAAAAACTGTTTTTT
TRBJ2-6 TRBV28 - - CASSSGTHGANVLTF TGTGCCAGCAGTTCCGGGACACACGGGGCCAACGTCCTGACTTTC
TRBJ2-5 TRBV14 - TRBD1 CASSQEGWGQQETQYF TGTGCCAGCAGCCAAGAAGGGTGGGGACAGCAGGAGACCCAGTACTTC
TRBJ2-3 TRBV6-5 - TRBD2 CASSSPSGPTGDTQYF TGTGCCAGCAGTTCGCCTAGCGGCCCCACAGGAGATACGCAGTATTTT
TRBJ2-7 TRBV6-5 - TRBD2 CASSYRGGTYEQYF TGTGCCAGCAGTTACCGGGGGGGCACCTACGAGCAGTACTTC
TRBJ2-2 TRBV29-1 - - CSAGRTGELFF TGCAGCGCTGGGCGCACCGGGGAGCTGTTTTTT
TRBJ2-5 TRBV19 few TRBD2 CASRNSGLAGGETQYF TGTGCCAGTAGAAACTCGGGACTAGCGGGGGGGGAGACCCAGTACTTC
TRBJ2-5 TRBV7-2 once - CASSLGQRTQETQYF TGTGCCAGCAGCTTGGGACAACGAACCCAAGAGACCCAGTACTTC
TRBJ1-2 TRBV20-1 - TRBD1 CSARGGQGHTF TGCAGTGCTAGAGGGGGACAGGGCCACACCTTC
TRBJ2-1 TRBV30 - TRBD1 CAWSRQGLGEQFF TGTGCCTGGAGTAGACAGGGGTTGGGTGAGCAGTTCTTC
TRBJ2-5 TRBV7-9 - TRBD1 CASSLEDRGLETQYF TGTGCCAGCAGCTTAGAGGACAGGGGGCTTGAGACCCAGTACTTC
TRBJ2-7 TRBV7-2 once TRBD2 CASSFLGGWDYEQYF TGTGCCAGCAGCTTTTTGGGGGGGTGGGACTACGAGCAGTACTTC
TRBJ1-2 TRBV7-2 - - CASSPTVYYGYTF TGTGCCAGCAGCCCGACAGTTTACTATGGCTACACCTTC
TRBJ2-2 TRBV28 - - CASSQAYRWAPNTGELFF TGTGCCAGCAGTCAGGCGTATCGTTGGGCCCCGAACACCGGGGAGCTGTTTTTT
TRBJ2-5 TRBV28 - TRBD2 CASSLWTSGEETQYF TGTGCCAGCAGTTTATGGACTAGCGGCGAAGAGACCCAGTACTTC
TRBJ2-7 TRBV14 - - CASSQDQGPYEQYF TGTGCCAGCAGCCAAGATCAGGGCCCCTACGAGCAGTACTTC
TRBJ1-5 TRBV7-6 - - CASSLEGNYYSNQPQHF TGTGCCAGCAGCTTAGAGGGGAACTATTATAGCAATCAGCCCCAGCATTTT
TRBJ2-3 TRBV5-6 - - CASSLAVSTITDTQYF TGTGCCAGCAGCTTGGCAGTCTCAACGATCACAGATACGCAGTATTTT
TRBJ2-2 TRBV6-4 - TRBD1 CASSVSQGAGELFF TGTGCCAGCAGCGTTTCACAGGGGGCCGGGGAGCTGTTTTTT
TRBJ2-7 TRBV19 - TRBD2 CASSSLAGGSYEQYF TGTGCCAGTAGTTCCTTAGCGGGGGGCTCCTACGAGCAGTACTTC
TRBJ1-2 TRBV4-1 - - CASSQVSSGYGYTF TGCGCCAGCAGCCAAGTAAGCTCAGGCTATGGCTACACCTTC
TRBJ2-3 TRBV27 - TRBD2 CASSLAGGTDTQYF TGTGCCAGCAGTTTAGCGGGGGGGACAGATACGCAGTATTTT